The rows below give T cell receptor beta chains drawn from one sample of a study of blood T cell repertoires in COVID-19. Method: immunoSEQ multiplex PCR; TCRdb's copy keeps in-frame clones and lacks some. The table has some 300,000 clones, around 89% seen once. The specimen sequenced was PBMCs or T cells enriched from blood (not recorded which). The receptor source for this set is a woman aged 55-75 years in a cohort exposed to, infected with or recovered from COVID-19 (not recorded which). Each CDR3 is given with its conserved first and last residue. A D gene is named only where the DNA matches it firmly. Clone size is shown for a subset of rows, as once, few, many or a class of expanded clone.

CASSYLRSTYNEQFF,TGTGCCAGCAGTTACCTTCGGTCTACCTACAATGAGCAGTTCTTC,TRBJ2-1,NA,TRBV6-5,NA
CASSLVSPGQNEKLFF,TGTGCCAGCAGCTTAGTTAGTCCAGGCCAAAATGAAAAACTGTTTTTT,TRBJ1-4,NA,TRBV11-2,NA
CASSLLAGRREQYF,TGTGCCAGCAGTCTCCTAGCGGGCCGAAGGGAGCAGTACTTC,TRBJ2-7,NA,TRBV11-2,TRBD2
CASSLAVNTEAFF,TGTGCCAGCAGCTTGGCCGTGAACACTGAAGCTTTCTTT,TRBJ1-1,NA,TRBV5-6,NA
CASSLGGWNTEAFF,TGCGCCAGCAGCCTAGGGGGCTGGAACACTGAAGCTTTCTTT,TRBJ1-1,NA,TRBV4-3,TRBD1
CASALGQGNIGGYTF,TGTGCCAGCGCCCTTGGACAGGGGAATATAGGTGGCTACACCTTC,TRBJ1-2,once,TRBV7-9,TRBD1
CASSAGTGTYEQYF,TGTGCCAGCAGCGCCGGGACAGGCACCTACGAGCAGTACTTC,TRBJ2-7,NA,TRBV7-2,TRBD1
CASSLNRGPSPLHF,TGTGCCAGCAGTTTAAACAGGGGGCCTTCACCCCTCCACTTT,TRBJ1-6,NA,TRBV28,TRBD1
CASSVGSGGNQPQHF,TGTGCCAGCAGCGTAGGATCAGGGGGCAATCAGCCCCAGCATTTT,TRBJ1-5,NA,TRBV9,NA
CASSDRRRDQPQHF,TGTGCCAGCAGTGATCGCAGGCGGGATCAGCCCCAGCATTTT,TRBJ1-5,once,TRBV2,NA
CASSLGYGGVRGAFF,TGTGCCAGCAGCTTGGGTTATGGGGGGGTGCGGGGAGCTTTCTTT,TRBJ1-1,once,TRBV5-4,NA
CASSLVIGGSRFYEQYF,TGTGCCAGCAGCCTAGTAATTGGGGGGAGCAGGTTTTACGAGCAGTACTTC,TRBJ2-7,NA,TRBV4-2,NA
CASSEGSRGRETQYF,TGCGCCAGCAGTGAAGGAAGCAGGGGGCGAGAGACCCAGTACTTC,TRBJ2-5,NA,TRBV10-2,TRBD1
CASAGGKGYTF,TGTGCCAGCGCAGGGGGGAAAGGCTACACCTTC,TRBJ1-2,NA,TRBV28,TRBD1
CASSLRLAGYEQYF,TGTGCCAGCAGCTTGAGACTAGCGGGTTACGAGCAGTACTTC,TRBJ2-7,NA,TRBV7-2,TRBD2
CASSIRTSATGELFF,TGTGCCAGCAGCATTCGGACTAGCGCAACCGGGGAGCTGTTTTTT,TRBJ2-2,NA,TRBV9,TRBD2
CAWSQGSNQPQHF,TGTGCCTGGAGCCAGGGTAGCAATCAGCCCCAGCATTTT,TRBJ1-5,NA,TRBV30,NA
CASSSYVNRAGRAYGYTF,TGTGCCAGCAGTTCGTATGTGAACAGGGCGGGTCGGGCTTATGGCTACACCTTC,TRBJ1-2,NA,TRBV28,NA
CASSAASGGIGRQFF,TGTGCCAGCAGCGCCGCTAGCGGGGGTATAGGAAGGCAGTTCTTC,TRBJ2-1,once,TRBV9,TRBD2
CASSVYSEQYF,TGTGCCAGCAGTGTCTATTCAGAGCAGTACTTC,TRBJ2-7,NA,TRBV2,NA
CASSLEGASQPQHF,TGCGCCAGCAGCTTGGAAGGGGCGAGCCAGCCCCAGCATTTT,TRBJ1-5,many,TRBV5-1,NA
CASSSVESTLYEQYF,TGTGCCAGCAGCTCCGTGGAGTCCACTCTCTACGAGCAGTACTTC,TRBJ2-7,NA,TRBV11-1,NA
CASSQDRQLAENTGELFF,TGTGCCAGCAGCCAAGATCGGCAACTAGCGGAGAACACCGGGGAGCTGTTTTTT,TRBJ2-2,NA,TRBV3-1/TRBV3-2,TRBD2
CASSPTWLTNYGYTF,TGTGCCAGCAGCCCCACGTGGCTGACTAACTATGGCTACACCTTC,TRBJ1-2,few,TRBV7-2,NA
CASSQDIGRASYNEQFF,TGTGCCAGCAGCCAAGATATCGGGAGGGCCTCGTACAATGAGCAGTTCTTC,TRBJ2-1,NA,TRBV3-1/TRBV3-2,TRBD2
CASSLGAMYQETQYF,TGTGCCAGCAGCTTAGGGGCGATGTACCAAGAGACCCAGTACTTC,TRBJ2-5,NA,TRBV11-2,NA
CASGLDYTDTQYF,TGTGCTAGTGGTTTGGACTACACAGATACGCAGTATTTT,TRBJ2-3,once,TRBV12-5,NA
CASSGRLASSYNEQFF,TGTGCCAGCAGCGGGCGACTAGCCTCCTCCTACAATGAGCAGTTCTTC,TRBJ2-1,NA,TRBV13,TRBD2
CASSPRLAGMYNEQFF,TGTGCCAGCAGCCCTAGACTAGCGGGAATGTACAATGAGCAGTTCTTC,TRBJ2-1,once,TRBV2,TRBD2
CASRETSGRPNTGELFF,TGTGCCAGTAGGGAAACTAGCGGGAGGCCGAACACCGGGGAGCTGTTTTTT,TRBJ2-2,NA,TRBV19,TRBD2
CASSSAGVGDTEAFF,TGTGCCAGCAGTTCTGCGGGGGTCGGGGACACTGAAGCTTTCTTT,TRBJ1-1,NA,TRBV6-5,NA
CASSLTSGRGVETQYF,TGTGCCAGCAGCCTGACTAGCGGGAGGGGTGTAGAGACCCAGTACTTC,TRBJ2-5,NA,TRBV27,TRBD2
CSGRDNGNTIYF,TGCAGCGGCCGGGACAATGGAAACACCATATATTTT,TRBJ1-3,NA,TRBV29-1,NA
CASSLFGGGRSSTDTQYF,TGTGCCAGCAGTTTATTCGGTGGCGGGAGGTCTAGCACAGATACGCAGTATTTT,TRBJ2-3,NA,TRBV28,TRBD2
CASATGVAYEQYF,TGTGCCAGCGCGACAGGGGTTGCCTACGAGCAGTACTTC,TRBJ2-7,NA,TRBV3-1/TRBV3-2,TRBD1
CASSPPDSNSPLHF,TGTGCCAGCTCACCTCCGGACAGTAATTCACCCCTCCACTTT,TRBJ1-6,NA,TRBV18,NA
CASSLETGGSSGANVLTF,TGTGCCAGCAGCTTGGAGACAGGGGGCAGCTCTGGGGCCAACGTCCTGACTTTC,TRBJ2-6,NA,TRBV5-4,TRBD1
CASTSLQGGHEQYF,TGTGCCAGCACTTCCCTCCAGGGAGGGCACGAGCAGTACTTC,TRBJ2-7,NA,TRBV6-5,TRBD2
CASSEGSTQYF,TGTGCCAGCAGTGAGGGGAGTACGCAGTATTTT,TRBJ2-3,NA,TRBV6-1,NA
CASSLGDSWTQPQHF,TGCGCCAGCAGCTTAGGAGACAGCTGGACCCAGCCCCAGCATTTT,TRBJ1-5,NA,TRBV5-1,NA
CASSQDRGLEAFF,TGCGCCAGCAGCCAAGATCGGGGTCTTGAAGCTTTCTTT,TRBJ1-1,NA,TRBV4-3,NA